Each of the 3 T cell receptor beta chains below was sequenced from the same sample in a study of post-analysis software for immune sequencing data (dated by TCRdb to 2014 to 2015). Results the study describes overall, beyond this receptor: Significantly higher frequencies in patients than in controls were found for five or six TRBV segments, including TRBV5-6, TRBV5-1 and TRBV20-1.

No antigens are known for them. Receptor libraries were prepared by PCR. Sequencing relied on an Illumina HiSeq 2500. Unique molecular identifiers were incorporated into TCR beta cDNA libraries to reduce PCR and sequencing biases. TCRdb itself trimmed the public reads at Q25 with fastp, ran MiXCR and retained productive beta chains. Each entry merges the rows of one CDR3 protein and shows their most common DNA and genes. This sample has 450,000 or so distinct CDR3 sequences in its table, and approximately 46% of those were observed once. Together, the top ten hold 9.5% to 13% of the sample. The sequencing sample was made of blood. Every receptor here comes from a girl aged 10-17 years with multiple sclerosis.

The genes are TRBV10-3 and TRBJ2-7; D not resolved. The CDR3 runs 14 residues. Germline loops: CDR1 ENHRY, CDR2 SYGVKD. V lost 5 bases and J lost 2, with 13 bases in between. Written as DNA, the CDR3 is TGTGCCATCAGTCCGAATGAAGCGACCTACGAGCAGTACTTC. Encoded protein: CAISPNEATYEQYF.

The V call is TRBV28, the J call TRBJ2-1; D remains unclear. V was trimmed by 3 bases and J by 4 bases, leaving 13 bases between them. The CDR3 consists of 15 residues. Germline V CDR1 and CDR2: MDHEN, SYDVKM. Written as DNA, the CDR3 is TGTGCCAGCAGTTTTACCCGAGACCTATACAATGAGCAGTTCTTC. Amino acid sequence: CASSFTRDLYNEQFF.

This chain links TRBV24-1 with TRBJ2-1, with TRBD1 identical over 8 bases. This CDR3 comprises 14 residues. Germline lookup yields CDR1 KGHDR and CDR2 SFDVKD. Germline trimming cut 4 bases from V and 6 bases from J; bases unmatched to any gene: 4. CDR3 coding DNA: TGTGCCACCAGTGACGGACAGGGTACCAATGAGCAGTTCTTC. It specifies CATSDGQGTNEQFF.